This is a list of T cell receptor beta chains from one sample in a study of T cell responses to AZD1222 COVID-19 vaccine. Assay: immunoSEQ multiplex PCR; the TCRdb copy retains only in-frame clones and omits some. The data hold about 150,000 clones, with more than 75% observed a single time. This specimen consisted of peripheral blood, obtained on day 0 of AZD1222 vaccination. The source of these receptors is an adult in good health. CDR3s include the opening cysteine and the closing phenylalanine or tryptophan. The order of the fields is J gene, D gene, clone size, V gene, CDR3 DNA, CDR3 protein. The D gene is left open where the match is weak. Rows may omit the clone size; those that give it use once, few, many or a size class.

TRBJ1-3 - - TRBV10-3 TGTGCCATCAGTGAGGGAAACACCATATATTTT CAISEGNTIYF
TRBJ2-5 - - TRBV6-5 TGTGCCAGCAGCCGGACTCGGGGAGAGGAGACCCAGTACTTC CASSRTRGEETQYF
TRBJ1-5 - - TRBV11-2 TGTGCCAGCAGCTTAGGCCAGGGGCGTCAGCCCCAGCATTTT CASSLGQGRQPQHF
TRBJ2-1 - - TRBV11-2 TGTGCCAGCAGCTTAACAGACAATGAGCAGTTCTTC CASSLTDNEQFF
TRBJ1-1 - - TRBV9 TGTGCCAGCAGCGGAATGGACGGACCGAACACTGAAGCTTTCTTT CASSGMDGPNTEAFF
TRBJ1-5 - - TRBV6-6 TGTGCCAGCACTAAAGGGAGTTGGGAAGTGAATCAGCCCCAGCATTTT CASTKGSWEVNQPQHF
TRBJ2-6 - - TRBV3-1/TRBV3-2 TGTGCCAGCAGCCTCGCGGGGGCCAACGTCCTGACTTTC CASSLAGANVLTF
TRBJ1-1 - - TRBV12-3/TRBV12-4 TGTGCCAGCAGTTTTCGAGTTTACACTGAAGCTTTCTTT CASSFRVYTEAFF
TRBJ1-2 - - TRBV5-1 TGCGCCAGCAGCTTGGGACAGAATAACTATGGCTACACCTTC CASSLGQNNYGYTF
TRBJ2-1 - - TRBV6-5 TGTGCCGTAGCCGGGGGCTACTCCTACAATGAGCAGTTCTTC CAVAGGYSYNEQFF
TRBJ1-6 - - TRBV28 TGTGCCAGCAGACCCCCCACAGCGAACCTAAATTCACCCCTCCACTTT CASRPPTANLNSPLHF
TRBJ1-3 - - TRBV6-5 TGTGCCAGCAGGTATAGAGGGACGAGTGGAAACACCATATATTTT CASRYRGTSGNTIYF
TRBJ2-5 - - TRBV5-1 TGCGCCAGCAGCCCGAAGAGGGGGGAACAAGAGACCCAGTACTTC CASSPKRGEQETQYF
TRBJ1-1 TRBD1 - TRBV5-1 TGCGCCAGCAGACGAGAATCGGACAGGGGGCTAGTTGAAGCTTTCTTT CASRRESDRGLVEAFF
TRBJ2-3 - - TRBV6-2/TRBV6-3 TGTGCCAGCAGTTCCACTAGAATCGCAGATACGCAGTATTTT CASSSTRIADTQYF
TRBJ2-5 - - TRBV30 TGTGCCTGGAGCCCTATCTCCCAAGAGACCCAGTACTTC CAWSPISQETQYF
TRBJ1-4 - - TRBV29-1 TGCAGCGTGGAATTAGGTGAAAAACTGTTTTTT CSVELGEKLFF
TRBJ1-2 - - TRBV19 TGTGCCAGTACACTTGGCCCCTACACCTTC CASTLGPYTF
TRBJ1-3 - - TRBV3-1/TRBV3-2 TGTGCCAGCAGCCAAGTTGGAAACACCATATATTTT CASSQVGNTIYF
TRBJ1-6 TRBD1 - TRBV5-1 TGCGCCAGCAGCTTAGGAGGGACAGGGAATTCACCCCTCCACTTT CASSLGGTGNSPLHF
TRBJ1-2 - - TRBV2 TGTGCCAGCAAGCTACAGGATGAGAACTATGGCTACACCTTC CASKLQDENYGYTF
TRBJ2-5 TRBD2 - TRBV28 TGTGCCAGCAGTTTGGGGACTAGCGGGGGTGTAGAGACCCAGTACTTC CASSLGTSGGVETQYF
TRBJ2-5 TRBD1 - TRBV5-1 TGCGCCAGCAGCAGGACAGGGGAATACTACCAAGAGACCCAGTACTTC CASSRTGEYYQETQYF
TRBJ1-2 - - TRBV28 TGTGCCAGCGGCATTTCTTATGGCTACACCTTC CASGISYGYTF
TRBJ1-1 - - TRBV30 TGTGCCTGGAGGGCAGGAATGAACACTGAAGCTTTCTTT CAWRAGMNTEAFF
TRBJ1-4 - once TRBV5-1 TGCGCCAGCAGCTTGGGGACAACTAATGAAAAACTGTTTTTT CASSLGTTNEKLFF